The 29 T cell receptor beta chains in this list originate from one sample, sequenced in a study of T cells expressing NK-cell markers. One entry per CDR3 protein, without DNA, is what TCRdb gives after re-calling the 5' RACE reads. This repertoire comprises about 410,000 distinct CDR3 sequences; its ten largest clones make up roughly 10%. Sequencing was done on a sample of blood T cells: a sorted CD56 or NKG2C T cell subset, CD4+ or CD8+ T cells, or bulk PBMC T cells (not recorded which). The origin of the receptors is a woman aged 45-65 years in good health.

The chain joins TRBV24-1 to TRBJ2-3; without DNA, the TCRdb call of TRBD1 cannot be checked. CDR3 length equals 15 residues. Per germline, CDR1 KGHDR and CDR2 SFDVKD. This CDR3 is CATSDPTGGTDTQYF.

The chain couples TRBV10-2 to TRBJ2-4; TCRdb names TRBD2, which stays unverified in the absence of DNA. Germline CDR1 is WSHSY and CDR2 is SAAADI. The CDR3 is 14 residues long. The chain's CDR3 is CASSTRVPKNIQYF.

The chain has TRBV5-1 and TRBJ2-7; TCRdb's assignment of TRBD1 cannot be checked, as there is no DNA. There are 12 residues in the CDR3. CDR1 is SGHRS, CDR2 YFSETQ, per germline. The CDR3 protein is CASAAARYEQYF.

The CDR3 protein is CASSLGQAGDGYTF. The rearrangement joins TRBV7-6 to TRBJ1-2; TCRdb designates TRBD1, a call that cannot be tested without DNA. The CDR3 spans 14 residues. The germline CDR1 and CDR2 sequences are SGHVS and FNYEAQ.

The J gene is TRBJ2-2, the V gene TRBV20-1; TCRdb reports TRBD1, a call that lacks DNA to check it against. The CDR3 spans 15 residues. Germline CDR1 reads DFQATT; CDR2 reads SNEGSKA (reference sequence). CDR3 sequence: CSAPGGGRNTGELFF.

The chain carries TRBV12-3 or TRBV12-4 and TRBJ1-2; lacking DNA, the TRBD1 call made by TCRdb goes unchecked. The CDR3 is 14 residues long. CDR3 residues: CASSLSDRALIYTF.

The chain carries TRBV10-3 and TRBJ2-5; TCRdb calls TRBD1, which cannot be checked without DNA. Germline V gene lookup returns CDR1 ENHRY and CDR2 SYGVKD. The CDR3 covers 14 residues. The CDR3 protein is CAISGGQATETQYF.

The chain has TRBV20-1 and TRBJ2-7; TCRdb proposes TRBD2, but this gene call is untestable without DNA. CDR1 and CDR2 (germline): DFQATT, SNEGSKA (reference sequence). The CDR3 sequence is 14 residues long. The CDR3 sequence: CSARETSGVYEQYF.

This rearrangement joins TRBV6-5 to TRBJ1-2. The length of the CDR3 is 13 residues. CDR1 MNHEY and CDR2 SVGAGI come from the germline V gene. CDR3 protein: CASMGSSAGGYTF.

The V gene is TRBV10-2, the J gene TRBJ2-7; TCRdb's D call of TRBD1 is untestable without DNA. This CDR3 contains 14 residues. Germline V lookup: CDR1 WSHSY, CDR2 SAAADI. CDR3 region: CASSGSGVTYEQYF.

J is TRBJ1-4 and V is TRBV29-1. This CDR3 is 13 amino acids long. The germline V gene encodes CDR1 SQVTM and CDR2 ANQGSEA. The CDR3 region is CSVGRSFGEKLFF. Supplemented by reference TRBV29-1 and TRBJ1-4, the full variable domain reads SAVISQKPSRDICQRGTSLTIQCQVDSQVTMMFWYRQQPGQSLTLIATANQGSEATYESGFVIDKFPISRPNLTFSTLTVSNMSPEDSSIYLCSVGRSFGEKLFFGSGTQLSVL.

The chain couples TRBV5-1 to TRBJ2-2. Germline CDR1 is SGHRS and CDR2 is YFSETQ. The CDR3 totals 15 residues. The CDR3 sequence is CASRSNGVLTGELFF.

V is TRBV24-1 and J is TRBJ2-3; TCRdb gives TRBD2 as the D gene, but with no DNA this cannot be confirmed. The CDR3 sequence is 16 residues long. Germline V gene lookup returns CDR1 KGHDR and CDR2 SFDVKD. The CDR3 region is CATSDPRPGRADTQYF.

This CDR3 is CASSLSDPRTDTQYF. The V call is TRBV28, the J call TRBJ2-3. This CDR3 comprises 15 residues. Germline V gene data show CDR1 as MDHEN and CDR2 as SYDVKM.

The V call is TRBV2, the J call TRBJ2-1; checking the TCRdb D call of TRBD2 is not possible without DNA. The germline V gene has CDR1 SNHLY and CDR2 FYNNEI. The CDR3 consists of 13 residues. CDR3 region: CASTVQTPSEQFF.

The rearrangement uses TRBV7-6 and TRBJ2-3; lacking DNA, the TRBD2 call made by TCRdb goes unchecked. Germline V CDR1 and CDR2: SGHVS, FNYEAQ. The CDR3 covers 14 residues. The CDR3 loop reads CASSLAARRDTQYF.

The rearrangement joins TRBV15 to TRBJ1-5; TCRdb proposes TRBD1, but this gene call is untestable without DNA. The CDR3 has 15 amino acids. Germline CDR1 is LNHNV and CDR2 is YYDKDF (reference sequence). CDR3 in amino acids: CATRDLRGDNQPQHF.

The V call is TRBV11-2, the J call TRBJ2-1; as DNA is missing, the TRBD2 call by TCRdb cannot be tested. CDR1 is SGHAT, CDR2 FQNNGV, per germline. The CDR3 extends over 16 amino acids. CDR3 residues: CASSYLPGGSFDEQFF.

The chain joins TRBV12-5 to TRBJ2-2; the D call from TCRdb, TRBD2, cannot be confirmed without DNA. CDR1 and CDR2 (germline): LGHNT, FRNRAP. This CDR3 is built from 20 residues. The CDR3 loop reads CASALRAGGIISANTGELFF. The variable domain in full, completed from reference TRBV12-5 and TRBJ2-2, reads DARVTQTPRHKVTEMGQEVTMRCQPILGHNTVFWYRQTMMQGLELLAYFRNRAPLDDSGMPKDRFSAEMPDATLATLKIQPSEPRDSAVYFCASALRAGGIISANTGELFFGEGSRLTVL.

The V call is TRBV18, the J call TRBJ2-7. CDR1 and CDR2 from the germline V gene are KGHSH and LQKENI. The CDR3 covers 14 residues. CDR3 in amino acids: CASSPLGTSYEQYF.

The V and J genes are TRBV11-3 and TRBJ1-1; TCRdb names TRBD1, which stays unverified in the absence of DNA. CDR1 is SGHNT and CDR2 is YENEEA in the germline V gene. The CDR3 sequence is 16 residues long. This CDR3 reads CASSLGWPGHDTEAFF.

The genes are TRBV12-5 and TRBJ2-1; TCRdb outputs TRBD1, but without DNA this stays unchecked. CDR1 is LGHNT, CDR2 FRNRAP, per germline. The CDR3 runs to 13 residues. The CDR3 sequence is CASGTGTTNEQFF.

V gene TRBV13 combines with J gene TRBJ2-7. Looked up from germline, CDR1 is PRHDT and CDR2 is FYEKMQ (reference sequence). This CDR3 is 13 amino acids long. The CDR3 sequence: CASSLQDTYEQYF.

The chain carries TRBV5-1 and TRBJ2-5; there is no DNA to check the TCRdb D call of TRBD2. There are 13 residues in the CDR3. The germline CDR1 and CDR2 sequences are SGHRS and YFSETQ. CDR3 sequence reads: CASSEGWRETQYF.

The genes are TRBV6-1 and TRBJ2-3; TCRdb proposes TRBD1, but this gene call is untestable without DNA. Per germline, CDR1 MNHNS and CDR2 SASEGT. The CDR3 has 15 residues. The CDR3 sequence is CASSESRTSTDTQYF.

This CDR3 is CASSFGVAGTDTQYF. The chain employs TRBV5-6 and TRBJ2-3; TCRdb outputs TRBD2, but without DNA this stays unchecked. CDR1 is SGHDT and CDR2 is YYEEEE in the germline V gene. This CDR3 is 15 amino acids long.

V gene TRBV12-3 or TRBV12-4 combines with J gene TRBJ2-7; TCRdb designates TRBD1, a call that cannot be tested without DNA. The CDR3 is made up of 13 amino acids. The CDR3 sequence: CASTGPRSYEQYF.

The chain combines TRBV15 with TRBJ1-6; TCRdb's D call of TRBD1 is untestable without DNA. This CDR3 contains 16 residues. Per germline, CDR1 LNHNV and CDR2 YYDKDF (reference sequence). The CDR3: CATSRDRVTGNSPLHF.

The chain is built from TRBV4-1 and TRBJ2-1. There are 12 residues in the CDR3. CDR1 and CDR2 from the germline V gene are MGHRA and YSYEKL. This chain's CDR3 is CASSHWLHEQFF.